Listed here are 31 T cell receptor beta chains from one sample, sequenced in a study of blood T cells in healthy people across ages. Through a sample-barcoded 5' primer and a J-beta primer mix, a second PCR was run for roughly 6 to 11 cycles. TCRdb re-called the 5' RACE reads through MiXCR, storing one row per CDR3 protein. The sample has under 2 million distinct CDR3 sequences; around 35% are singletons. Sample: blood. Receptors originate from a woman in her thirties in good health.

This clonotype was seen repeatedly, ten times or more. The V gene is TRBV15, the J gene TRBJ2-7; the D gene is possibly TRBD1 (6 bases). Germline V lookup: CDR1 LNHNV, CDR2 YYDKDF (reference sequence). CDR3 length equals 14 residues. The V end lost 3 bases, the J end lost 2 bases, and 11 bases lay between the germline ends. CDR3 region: CATSRGRGAYEQYF. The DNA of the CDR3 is TGTGCCACCAGCAGGGGCAGGGGAGCCTACGAGCAGTACTTC.

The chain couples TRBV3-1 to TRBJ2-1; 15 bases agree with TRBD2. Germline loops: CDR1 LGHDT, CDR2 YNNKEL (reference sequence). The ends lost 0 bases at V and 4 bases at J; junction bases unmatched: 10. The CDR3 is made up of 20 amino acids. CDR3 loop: CASSQDGVRGLAGGYNEQFF. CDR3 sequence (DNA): TGTGCCAGCAGCCAAGATGGGGTAAGAGGACTAGCGGGAGGGTACAATGAGCAGTTCTTC.

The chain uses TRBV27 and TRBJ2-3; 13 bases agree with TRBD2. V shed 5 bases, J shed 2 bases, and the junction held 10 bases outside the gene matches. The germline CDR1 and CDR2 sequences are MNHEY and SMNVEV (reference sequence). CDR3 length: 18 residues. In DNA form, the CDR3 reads TGTGCCAGCAGTCCCCCTCGACTAGCGGGGGGACCCACAGATACGCAGTATTTT. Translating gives CASSPPRLAGGPTDTQYF.

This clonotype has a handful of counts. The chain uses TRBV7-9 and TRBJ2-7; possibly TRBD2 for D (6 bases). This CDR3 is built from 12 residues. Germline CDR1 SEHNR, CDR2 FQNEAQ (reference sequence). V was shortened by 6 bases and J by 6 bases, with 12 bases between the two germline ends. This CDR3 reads CASRSSAGEQYF. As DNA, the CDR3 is TGTGCCAGCAGATCTAGCGCAGGCGAGCAGTACTTC.

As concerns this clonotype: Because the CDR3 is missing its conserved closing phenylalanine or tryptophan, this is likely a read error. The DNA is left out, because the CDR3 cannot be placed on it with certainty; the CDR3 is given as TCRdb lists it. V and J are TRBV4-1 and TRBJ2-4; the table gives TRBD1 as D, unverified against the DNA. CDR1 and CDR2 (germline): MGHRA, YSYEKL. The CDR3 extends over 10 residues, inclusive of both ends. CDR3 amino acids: CASSQGDRGL.

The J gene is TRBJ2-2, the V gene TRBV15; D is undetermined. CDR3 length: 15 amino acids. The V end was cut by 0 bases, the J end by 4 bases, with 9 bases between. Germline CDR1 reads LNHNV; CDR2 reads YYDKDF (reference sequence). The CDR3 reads CATSRDLKSTGELFF. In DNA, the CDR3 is TGTGCCACCAGCAGAGATCTGAAGTCCACCGGGGAGCTGTTTTTT.

CDR3: CASSQADTAYEQYF. The CDR3 region has the DNA TGCGCCAGCAGCCAAGCTGACACGGCCTACGAGCAGTACTTC. V and J are TRBV4-1 and TRBJ2-7; no definite D call. The CDR3 has 14 amino acids. The germline V and J ends were trimmed by 1 base and 2 bases, with 9 bases remaining between them. Germline V lookup: CDR1 MGHRA, CDR2 YSYEKL.

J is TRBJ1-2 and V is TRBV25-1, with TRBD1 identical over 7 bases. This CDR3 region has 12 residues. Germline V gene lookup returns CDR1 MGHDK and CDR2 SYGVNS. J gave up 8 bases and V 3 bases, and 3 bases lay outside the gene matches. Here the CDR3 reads CASSETGLGYTF. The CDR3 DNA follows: TGTGCCAGCAGTGAGACAGGGCTCGGCTACACCTTC.

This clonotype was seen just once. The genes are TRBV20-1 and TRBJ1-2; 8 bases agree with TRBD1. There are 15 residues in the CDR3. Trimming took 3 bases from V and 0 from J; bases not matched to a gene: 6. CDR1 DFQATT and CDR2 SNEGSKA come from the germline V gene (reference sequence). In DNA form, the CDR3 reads TGCAGTGCTAGCCATTCGGGACAGGCTAACTATGGCTACACCTTC. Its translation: CSASHSGQANYGYTF.

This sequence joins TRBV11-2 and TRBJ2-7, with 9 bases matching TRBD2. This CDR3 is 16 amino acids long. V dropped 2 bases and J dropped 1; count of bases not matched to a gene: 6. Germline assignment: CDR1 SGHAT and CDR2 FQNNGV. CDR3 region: CASSLRASGESYEQYF. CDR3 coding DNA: TGTGCCAGCAGCTTAAGGGCTAGCGGGGAATCCTACGAGCAGTACTTC.

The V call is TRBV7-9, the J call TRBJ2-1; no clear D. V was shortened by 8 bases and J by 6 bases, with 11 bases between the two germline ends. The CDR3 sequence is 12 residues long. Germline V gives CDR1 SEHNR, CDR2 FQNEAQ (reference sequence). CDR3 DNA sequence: TGTGCCAGCCCCTCTCCGGGCAATGAGCAGTTCTTC. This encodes CASPSPGNEQFF.

The CDR3 DNA reads TGTGCCTGGAGTCCCGCTAGCGGGCTCGAGACCCAGTACTTC. Its protein product is CAWSPASGLETQYF. V usage is TRBV30 and J usage is TRBJ2-5; 8 bases align to TRBD2. J was trimmed by 5 bases and V by 2 bases; bases with no gene match: 7. Germline V gives CDR1 GTSNPN, CDR2 SVGIG (reference sequence). This CDR3 has 14 residues.

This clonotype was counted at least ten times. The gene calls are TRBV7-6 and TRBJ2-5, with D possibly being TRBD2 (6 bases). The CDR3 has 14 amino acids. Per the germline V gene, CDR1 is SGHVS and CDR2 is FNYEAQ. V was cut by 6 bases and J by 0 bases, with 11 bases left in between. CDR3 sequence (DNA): TGTGCCAGCAGTCCCGGGACTGACCAAGAGACCCAGTACTTC. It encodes CASSPGTDQETQYF.

As DNA, the CDR3 is TGTGCCAGCAGCCCAGGACTAGCGGGGAAGCAGTTCTTC. Encoded protein: CASSPGLAGKQFF. The chain joins TRBV9 to TRBJ2-1; 12 bases map to TRBD2. Losses at the gene ends were 4 bases for V and 11 bases for J; bases not matched to a gene: 4. Looked up from germline, CDR1 is SGDLS and CDR2 is YYNGEE. The CDR3 extends over 13 amino acids.

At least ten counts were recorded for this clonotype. The CDR3 spells CASSLGATGANVLTF. The CDR3 DNA is TGCGCCAGCAGCTTGGGGGCCACTGGGGCCAACGTCCTGACTTTC. The genes are TRBV5-1 and TRBJ2-6; no clear D. The CDR3 covers 15 residues. Germline CDR1 SGHRS, CDR2 YFSETQ. V dropped 0 bases and J dropped 2 bases, with 6 bases sitting between them. Full variable domain (rest looked up from reference TRBV5-1 and TRBJ2-6): KAGVTQTPRYLIKTRGQQVTLSCSPISGHRSVSWYQQTPGQGLQFLFEYFSETQRNKGNFPGRFSGRQFSNSRSEMNVSTLELGDSALYLCASSLGATGANVLTFGAGSRLTVL.

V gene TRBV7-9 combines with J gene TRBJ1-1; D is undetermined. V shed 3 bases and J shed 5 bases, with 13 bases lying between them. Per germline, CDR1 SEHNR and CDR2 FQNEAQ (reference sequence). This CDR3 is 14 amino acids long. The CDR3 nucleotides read TGTGCCAGCAGCTTCGGCCAAGACGAGACTGAAGCTTTCTTT. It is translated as CASSFGQDETEAFF.

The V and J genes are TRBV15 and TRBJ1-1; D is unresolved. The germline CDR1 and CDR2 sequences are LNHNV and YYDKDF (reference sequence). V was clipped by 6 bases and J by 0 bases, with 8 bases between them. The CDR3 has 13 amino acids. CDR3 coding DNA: TGTGCCACCAGTAAACAGATGAACACTGAAGCTTTCTTT. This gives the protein CATSKQMNTEAFF.

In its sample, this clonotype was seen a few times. The DNA for the CDR3 is TGTGCCAGCAGTATTGACAGGAACACTGAAGCTTTCTTT. It yields the protein CASSIDRNTEAFF. V is TRBV6-1 and J is TRBJ1-1, with TRBD1 as a possible D gene (5 bases). The CDR3 is made up of 13 amino acids. Trimming took 5 bases from V and 1 from J, leaving 8 bases between them. Per germline, CDR1 MNHNS and CDR2 SASEGT.

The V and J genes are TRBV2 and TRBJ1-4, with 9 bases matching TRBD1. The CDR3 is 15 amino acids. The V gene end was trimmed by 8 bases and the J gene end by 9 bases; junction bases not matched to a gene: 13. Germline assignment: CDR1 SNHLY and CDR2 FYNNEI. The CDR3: CASRDRAPGVQKLFF. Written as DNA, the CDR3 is TGTGCCAGCCGGGACAGGGCTCCAGGGGTACAAAAACTGTTTTTT.

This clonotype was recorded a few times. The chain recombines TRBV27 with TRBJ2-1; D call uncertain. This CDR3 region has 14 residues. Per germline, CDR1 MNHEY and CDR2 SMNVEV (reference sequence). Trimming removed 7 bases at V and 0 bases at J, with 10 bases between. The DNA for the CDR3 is TGTGCCAGCACCAAAGTGGGCTCCTACAATGAGCAGTTCTTC. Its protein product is CASTKVGSYNEQFF.

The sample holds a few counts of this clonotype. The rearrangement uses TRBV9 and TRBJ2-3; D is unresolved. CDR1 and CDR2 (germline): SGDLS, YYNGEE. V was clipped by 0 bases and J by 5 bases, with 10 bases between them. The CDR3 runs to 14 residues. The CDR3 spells CASSVVSTRDTQYF. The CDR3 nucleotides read TGTGCCAGCAGCGTAGTTAGCACTCGAGATACGCAGTATTTT.

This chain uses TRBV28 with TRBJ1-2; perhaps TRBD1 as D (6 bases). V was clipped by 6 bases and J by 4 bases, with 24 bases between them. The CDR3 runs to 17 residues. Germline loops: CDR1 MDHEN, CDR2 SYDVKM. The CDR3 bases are TGTGCCAGCAGCTCACGGGGCCATAACAGGGAGACCTATGGCTACACCTTC. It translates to CASSSRGHNRETYGYTF.

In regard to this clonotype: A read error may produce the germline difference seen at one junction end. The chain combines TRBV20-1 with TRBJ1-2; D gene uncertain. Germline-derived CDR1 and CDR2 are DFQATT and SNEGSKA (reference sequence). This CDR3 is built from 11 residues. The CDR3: CNASPHHGYTF. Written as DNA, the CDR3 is TGCAATGCTAGTCCCCATCATGGCTACACCTTC.

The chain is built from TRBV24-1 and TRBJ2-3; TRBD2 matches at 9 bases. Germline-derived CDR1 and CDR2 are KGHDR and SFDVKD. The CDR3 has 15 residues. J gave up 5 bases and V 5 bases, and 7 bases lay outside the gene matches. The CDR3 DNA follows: TGTGCCACCAGTGGGGTAGCGGGAGACGTAGATACGCAGTATTTT. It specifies CATSGVAGDVDTQYF.

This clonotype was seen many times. The CDR3 DNA follows: TGCAGCGTGCGCCTACTAGGGCAAGAGACCCAGTACTTC. Encoded protein: CSVRLLGQETQYF. The chain is built from TRBV29-1 and TRBJ2-5, with D perhaps TRBD2 (5 bases). Germline V gene sequence: CDR1 SQVTM, CDR2 ANQGSEA. V lost 6 bases and J 2 bases, leaving 13 bases between the germline ends. CDR3 length: 13 residues.

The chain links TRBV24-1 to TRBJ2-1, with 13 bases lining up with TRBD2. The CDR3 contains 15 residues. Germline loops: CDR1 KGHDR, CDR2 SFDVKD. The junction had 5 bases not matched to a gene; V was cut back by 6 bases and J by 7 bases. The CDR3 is CATSYGLAGANEQFF. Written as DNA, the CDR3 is TGTGCCACCAGTTATGGACTAGCGGGAGCGAATGAGCAGTTCTTC.

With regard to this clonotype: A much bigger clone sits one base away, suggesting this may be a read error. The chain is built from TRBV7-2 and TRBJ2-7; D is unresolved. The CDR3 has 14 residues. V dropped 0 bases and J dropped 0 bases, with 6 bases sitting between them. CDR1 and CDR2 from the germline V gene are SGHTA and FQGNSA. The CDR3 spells CASSLAHGSYEQYF. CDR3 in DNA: TGTGCCAGCAGCTTAGCGCACGGCTCCTACGAGCAGTACTTC.

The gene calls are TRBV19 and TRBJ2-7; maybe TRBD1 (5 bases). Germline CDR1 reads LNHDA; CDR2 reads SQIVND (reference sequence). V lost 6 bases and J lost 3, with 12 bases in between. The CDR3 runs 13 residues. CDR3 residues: CASRMADSYEQYF. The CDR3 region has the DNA TGTGCCAGTAGGATGGCCGACAGCTACGAGCAGTACTTC.

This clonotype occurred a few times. Here the CDR3 reads CASRQGGPGETQYF. As DNA, the CDR3 is TGTGCCAGCAGGCAGGGGGGGCCGGGGGAGACCCAGTACTTC. The chain joins TRBV7-2 to TRBJ2-5, with D perhaps given as TRBD1 or TRBD2 (7 bases each). The CDR3 totals 14 residues. The germline V and J ends were trimmed by 6 bases and 5 bases, with 16 bases remaining between them. Germline lookup yields CDR1 SGHTA and CDR2 FQGNSA. Full variable domain (outside the CDR3, taken from reference TRBV7-2 and TRBJ2-5): GAGVSQSPSNKVTEKGKDVELRCDPISGHTALYWYRQSLGQGLEFLIYFQGNSAPDKSGLPSDRFSAERTGGSVSTLTIQRTQQEDSAVYLCASRQGGPGETQYFGPGTRLLVL.

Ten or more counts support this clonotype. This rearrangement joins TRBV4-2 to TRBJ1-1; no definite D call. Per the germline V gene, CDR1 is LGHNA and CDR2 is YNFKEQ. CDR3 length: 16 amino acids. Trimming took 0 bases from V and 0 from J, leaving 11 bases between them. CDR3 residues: CASSQEEGRLNTEAFF. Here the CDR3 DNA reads TGTGCCAGCAGCCAAGAGGAAGGCAGGCTGAACACTGAAGCTTTCTTT.

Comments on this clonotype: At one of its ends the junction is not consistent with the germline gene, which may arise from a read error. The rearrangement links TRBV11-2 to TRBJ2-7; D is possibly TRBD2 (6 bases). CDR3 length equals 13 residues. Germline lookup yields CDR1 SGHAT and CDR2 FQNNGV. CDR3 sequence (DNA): TGTGCCAGCAGCTTAGAAGAGCGGGCAGGGAGCCACTTC. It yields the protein CASSLEERAGSHF.